This T cell receptor (beta chain) was sequenced for a study of tumor-infiltrating lymphocytes in primary liver carcinoma. Turning to the study itself: The tumors ranged from about 4 to 10 cm across and fell within stage T1-T3 N0M0. Study-wide points: Less overlap was seen in tumor-adjacent and tumor-blood pairs than in tumor region pairs.

From 500 to 600 ng of total RNA, TCR beta-specific cDNA was reverse-transcribed using a constant-region primer. Libraries for TCR beta were built through three nested multiplex PCR rounds, which together made up a slightly modified ARM-PCR procedure. For approximately 10 cycles apiece, the opening two PCR rounds ran with TRBV1-TRBV30 forward primers and a C-beta reverse primer. TCRdb passed the multiplex PCR reads through MiXCR, listing each CDR3 protein once. The table records about 200,000 distinct CDR3 sequences, approximately 80% of them present only once. RNA and DNA were co-extracted from approximately 20-30 mg of unsorted bulk tissue. Viable tumor cell content exceeded 75% in every tumor sample. V lost 7 bases, J lost 5 bases, and 8 bases lay in between. Germline CDR1 reads SGHVS; CDR2 reads FQNEAQ. This CDR3 spans 11 amino acids. Points on this clonotype: Its cognate antigen is unknown.

The sample was tumor tissue from primary liver carcinoma. The chain joins TRBV7-8 to TRBJ2-5; D gene ambiguous. This TCR was sampled from a man between 40 and 49 years old with primary liver carcinoma and hepatitis B virus infection. CDR3 loop: CASIHGETQYF. The CDR3 region has the DNA TGTGCCAGCATCCACGGGGAGACCCAGTACTTC.